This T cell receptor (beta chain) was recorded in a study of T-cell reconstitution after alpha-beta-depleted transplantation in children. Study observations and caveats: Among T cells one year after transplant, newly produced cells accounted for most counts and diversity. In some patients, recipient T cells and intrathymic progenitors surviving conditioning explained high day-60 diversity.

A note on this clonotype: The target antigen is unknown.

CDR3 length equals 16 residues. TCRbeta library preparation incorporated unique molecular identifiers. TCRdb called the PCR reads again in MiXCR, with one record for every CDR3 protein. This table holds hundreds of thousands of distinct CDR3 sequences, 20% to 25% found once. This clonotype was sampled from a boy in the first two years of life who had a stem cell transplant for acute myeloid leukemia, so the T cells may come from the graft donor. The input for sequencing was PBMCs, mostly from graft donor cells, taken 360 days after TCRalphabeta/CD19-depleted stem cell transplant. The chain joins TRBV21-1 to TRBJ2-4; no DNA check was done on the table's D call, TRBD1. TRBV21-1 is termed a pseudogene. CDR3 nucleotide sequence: TGTGCCAGCAGCAGAGACAGGGTCGGAGCCAAAAACATTCAGTACTTC. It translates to CASSRDRVGAKNIQYF.